This T cell receptor beta chain was identified during a study of T cell responses to AZD1222 COVID-19 vaccine. Concerning this clone itself: Its specificity is not known.

The study's findings and limits: In a largely white British group with more females than males, clonal diversity was possibly underestimated. Among spike-specific TCRs, nearly half reportedly target unmutated variant regions.

Whether given at about 4 or about 12 weeks, second doses were pooled. The protocol was immunoSEQ multiplex PCR, while the TCRdb copy is restricted to in-frame clones and leaves out a portion. Of around 160,000 clones listed, approximately 94% are singletons. Germline V CDR1 and CDR2: SGHAT, FQNNGV. The CDR3 totals 14 residues. Deletions cut 5 bases from V and 3 bases from J, with 14 bases between. This TCR derives from an adult who received the AZD1222 COVID-19 vaccine. The sample consisted of peripheral blood, taken 28 days after the second AZD1222 dose. This rearrangement joins TRBV11-2 to TRBJ2-7; the D gene is possibly TRBD2 (6 bases). In DNA, the CDR3 is TGTGCCAGCAGCCCAAGCGGGTTGTTCTACGAGCAGTACTTC. It codes for CASSPSGLFYEQYF.